The 22 T cell receptor beta chains below all came from one sample that was sequenced in a study of blood T cell repertoires in COVID-19. The assay was immunoSEQ multiplex PCR, and TCRdb's table has in-frame clones only and misses some. In the table there are 200,000 to 250,000 clones, approximately 87% of which are singletons. What was sequenced was peripheral blood. The receptor set was obtained from a man aged 60 to 69 who had recovered from COVID-19.

V gene TRBV7-2 combines with J gene TRBJ1-4; no clear D gene. Looked up from germline, CDR1 is SGHTA and CDR2 is FQGNSA. CDR3 length: 15 residues. With 1 base removed from V and 10 bases from J, the gap between germline ends came to 16 bases. The CDR3 DNA is TGTGCCAGCAGCTTAGACCCAGGAAGCTCAGGAAAACTGTTTTTT. It encodes CASSLDPGSSGKLFF.

This chain uses TRBV19 with TRBJ1-2, with D uncertain. This CDR3 spans 15 amino acids. The germline V gene has CDR1 LNHDA and CDR2 SQIVND (reference sequence). V shed 7 bases and J shed 1 base, with 16 bases lying between them. CDR3 nucleotides: TGTGCCAGTACTCCGAGGGCAGTAGGTAACTATGGCTACACCTTC. Translation gives CASTPRAVGNYGYTF.

The rearrangement uses TRBV6-1 and TRBJ1-1; the D gene is possibly TRBD1 (5 bases). Germline assignment: CDR1 MNHNS and CDR2 SASEGT. The ends were cut back, 5 bases at V and 7 bases at J, with 11 bases in the middle. The CDR3 extends over 12 amino acids. The CDR3 sequence: CASSSGAGEAFF. As DNA, the CDR3 is TGTGCCAGCAGTTCTGGGGCCGGTGAAGCTTTCTTT.

In this sample, this clone turned up once. The J gene is TRBJ1-1, the V gene TRBV6-6; the D gene is possibly TRBD1 (5 bases). The CDR3 contains 13 residues. V lost 4 bases and J lost 4, with 10 bases in between. Germline V CDR1 and CDR2: MNHNY, SVGAGI (reference sequence). DNA for the CDR3: TGTGCCAGCAGTTGGGGCTCGACCACTGAAGCTTTCTTT. The encoded protein is CASSWGSTTEAFF.

The chain combines TRBV9 with TRBJ1-3; D remains ambiguous. This CDR3 contains 14 residues. Germline V gene lookup returns CDR1 SGDLS and CDR2 YYNGEE. Between the trimmed V and J ends, which lost 3 bases and 8 bases, there was a span of 15 bases. The CDR3 DNA reads TGTGCCAGCAGCGCCAAAGACCCGGAGGACACCATATATTTT. It encodes CASSAKDPEDTIYF.

The V call is TRBV18, the J call TRBJ2-5; D perhaps matches TRBD1 (6 bases). The length of the CDR3 is 14 residues. V gave up 2 bases and J gave up 1 base, with 8 bases separating them. Looked up from germline, CDR1 is KGHSH and CDR2 is LQKENI. CDR3 coding DNA: TGTGCCAGCTCACCAGAGACAGGCCAAGAGACCCAGTACTTC. Translating it yields CASSPETGQETQYF.

This sequence joins TRBV7-8 and TRBJ2-1; no firm D call. The CDR3 is 13 residues long. The germline gives CDR1 SGHVS, CDR2 FQNEAQ. With 3 bases removed from V and 12 bases from J, the gap between germline ends came to 15 bases. The CDR3, as DNA: TGTGCCAGCAGCTTCGTCAGCCGGGTCGGGCAGTTCTTC. Translation: CASSFVSRVGQFF. The full variable domain, with the rest looked up from reference TRBV7-8 and TRBJ2-1, is GAGVSQSPRYKVAKRGQDVALRCDPISGHVSLFWYQQALGQGPEFLTYFQNEAQLDKSGLPSDRFFAERPEGSVSTLKIQRTQQEDSAVYLCASSFVSRVGQFFGPGTRLTVL.

V and J are TRBV7-6 and TRBJ2-1, with 8 bases fitting TRBD2. The CDR3 extends over 14 amino acids. J gave up 10 bases and V 2 bases, and 7 bases lay outside the gene matches. Germline V gene data show CDR1 as SGHVS and CDR2 as FNYEAQ. This CDR3 reads CASSLPGGPREQFF. In DNA, the CDR3 is TGTGCCAGCAGCTTACCGGGAGGGCCTAGAGAGCAGTTCTTC. Looking up the rest from reference TRBV7-6 and TRBJ2-1 gives the full variable domain: GAGVSQSPRYKVTKRGQDVALRCDPISGHVSLYWYRQALGQGPEFLTYFNYEAQQDKSGLPNDRFSAERPEGSISTLTIQRTEQRDSAMYRCASSLPGGPREQFFGPGTRLTVL.

The chain joins TRBV3-1 (or the pseudogene TRBV3-2) to TRBJ2-6, with 8 bases aligning to TRBD2. Germline V CDR1 and CDR2: LGHDT, YNNKEL (reference sequence). V was pared by 0 bases and J by 0 bases, with 7 bases of the junction left unmatched. The CDR3 runs 19 residues. The DNA of the CDR3 is TGTGCCAGCAGCCAAGAAGAGGCGGGAGGAATCTCTGGGGCCAACGTCCTGACTTTC. Amino acids: CASSQEEAGGISGANVLTF.

V usage is TRBV9 and J usage is TRBJ1-1, with D uncertain. Germline V gives CDR1 SGDLS, CDR2 YYNGEE. CDR3 size: 14 residues. The V end was cut by 0 bases, the J end by 4 bases, with 10 bases between. CDR3 sequence reads: CASSVDVEFTEAFF. In DNA form, the CDR3 reads TGTGCCAGCAGCGTAGACGTGGAGTTCACTGAAGCTTTCTTT.

CDR3 sequence: CASSYGGVRGGPYGNQPQHF. The CDR3 DNA reads as TGTGCCAGCAGTTACGGTGGCGTAAGGGGTGGTCCCTATGGCAATCAGCCCCAGCATTTT. The V call is TRBV6-2 or TRBV6-3, the J call TRBJ1-5; tentatively, D is TRBD1 (5 bases). Per the germline V gene, CDR1 is MNHEY and CDR2 is SVGEGT. V lost 2 bases to trimming and J lost 2 bases, with 25 bases between them. This CDR3 contains 20 residues.

The V gene is TRBV6-5, the J gene TRBJ2-7; 11 positions agree with TRBD2. V gave up 6 bases and J gave up 6 bases; unmatched junction bases: 4. Germline V gene sequence: CDR1 MNHEY, CDR2 SVGAGI. The CDR3 contains 13 residues. The chain's CDR3 is CASRPSGGREQYF. The CDR3, as DNA: TGTGCCAGCAGACCTAGCGGGGGGCGCGAGCAGTACTTC.

CDR3 in amino acids: CASRQTQGLNTEAFF. Here the CDR3 DNA reads TGTGCCAGCAGACAAACCCAGGGTTTGAACACTGAAGCTTTCTTT. The chain joins TRBV11-2 to TRBJ1-1; a weak D match, TRBD1 (5 bases). The germline gives CDR1 SGHAT, CDR2 FQNNGV. This CDR3 spans 15 amino acids. Trimming shortened V by 6 bases and J by 0 bases, and 14 bases separated the two germline ends.

This clone was counted once. The chain uses TRBV27 and TRBJ2-6; D ambiguous. V lost 6 bases, J lost 0 bases, and 6 bases lay in between. Germline loops: CDR1 MNHEY, CDR2 SMNVEV (reference sequence). The CDR3 sequence is 14 residues long. The CDR3 protein is CASSADSGANVLTF. The CDR3 coding sequence is TGTGCCAGCAGCGCAGACTCTGGGGCCAACGTCCTGACTTTC.

CDR3 loop: CASSNLANTGELFF. Here the CDR3 DNA reads TGTGCCAGTAGTAACCTAGCGAACACCGGGGAGCTGTTTTTT. The gene calls are TRBV19 and TRBJ2-2; unclear D gene. The germline V and J ends were trimmed by 4 bases and 0 bases, with 6 bases remaining between them. Germline V lookup: CDR1 LNHDA, CDR2 SQIVND (reference sequence). The CDR3 covers 14 residues.

The DNA of the CDR3 is TGTGCCAGCTCACCGAGGGACATCAATTCACCCCTCCACTTT. It translates to CASSPRDINSPLHF. The chain employs TRBV18 and TRBJ1-6, with D perhaps matching TRBD1 (6 bases). The CDR3 runs 14 residues. The V gene lost 3 bases and the J gene lost 7 bases, with 10 bases spanning the gap. Germline loops: CDR1 KGHSH, CDR2 LQKENI.

The rearrangement links TRBV24-1 to TRBJ1-1, with TRBD1 identical over 7 bases. CDR1 is KGHDR, CDR2 SFDVKD, per germline. With V trimmed by 1 base and J by 1 base, 8 bases remained unmatched. This CDR3 region has 17 residues. Here the CDR3 reads CATSDFGSEGANTEAFF. The CDR3 DNA follows: TGTGCCACCAGTGATTTTGGGTCGGAGGGGGCGAACACTGAAGCTTTCTTT.

The chain joins TRBV30 to TRBJ1-1; unclear D gene. Germline CDR1 and CDR2: GTSNPN and SVGIG (reference sequence). Deletions cut 2 bases from V and 5 bases from J, with 12 bases between. This CDR3 has 13 residues. CDR3 in DNA: TGTGCCTGGAGTAAGTTGGGGAGGACTGAAGCTTTCTTT. Its protein is CAWSKLGRTEAFF.

The chain recombines TRBV12-3 or TRBV12-4 with TRBJ1-4, with 8 bases fitting TRBD1. V was pared by 6 bases and J by 10 bases, with 7 bases of the junction left unmatched. This CDR3 has 13 amino acids. CDR3 sequence: CASSQQGVGKLFF. The CDR3 DNA sequence: TGTGCCAGCAGCCAACAGGGGGTAGGAAAACTGTTTTTT.

The rearrangement joins TRBV3-1 (or the pseudogene TRBV3-2) to TRBJ1-1; no reliable D call. The CDR3 covers 13 residues. CDR1 is LGHDT and CDR2 is YNNKEL in the germline V gene (reference sequence). The V end lost 1 base, the J end lost 6 bases, and 9 bases lay between the germline ends. The CDR3 reads CASSQVPLPEAFF. The CDR3 nucleotides are TGTGCCAGCAGCCAAGTACCACTCCCTGAAGCTTTCTTT.

In its sample, this clone was seen once. The V call is TRBV7-2, the J call TRBJ2-7; D is unresolved. This CDR3 is 13 amino acids long. CDR1 is SGHTA and CDR2 is FQGNSA in the germline V gene. Trimming left V 5 bases short and J 0 bases short, with 8 bases between. The CDR3 region is CASSAYNSYEQYF. CDR3 DNA: TGTGCCAGCAGCGCCTATAACTCCTACGAGCAGTACTTC.

V and J are TRBV3-1 (or the pseudogene TRBV3-2) and TRBJ1-1; D ambiguous. This CDR3 comprises 14 residues. Trimming cost V 4 bases and J 1 base, with 10 bases left between them. Germline V lookup: CDR1 LGHDT, CDR2 YNNKEL (reference sequence). The CDR3 region is CASSLRSANTEAFF. The CDR3 region has the DNA TGTGCCAGCAGCCTTAGATCCGCGAACACTGAAGCTTTCTTT.